This TCR beta chain came from a study of T-cell memory formation after mild COVID-19 (dated by TCRdb to 2020 to 2022). Describing the broader study: TCR sequence clusters from the two donors were found to be largely donor specific. In two donors, T-cell clones that expanded and contracted after mild COVID-19 were followed by sequencing TCRalpha and TCRbeta repertoires longitudinally. The cohort comprised two young, previously healthy adult volunteers, one female and one male.

Ficoll-Paque density gradient centrifugation was used to isolate PBMCs. Overall study outcomes, separate from this receptor: Contracting CD4+ clones were located mainly in the CM and EM memory subsets, whereas CD8+ clones were found to be enriched in EMRA. The detection of some responding clones in pre-infection memory suggests that pre-existing cross-reactive memory T cells joined the SARS-CoV-2 response. SARS-CoV-2 specificity was not confirmed for the second-wave clones peaking on day 37. Only a couple of mild cases were covered by the study, and larger cohorts that include severe cases with pre-infection samples were considered necessary. From day 15 to 85, contracting clones showed balanced CD4/CD8 phenotypes, whereas a second wave of clones that expanded from day 15 to 37 leaned towards CD4+.

V lost 6 bases and J lost 1 base; the stretch between them is 16 bases long. From cysteine to phenylalanine, the CDR3 is 15 amino acids long. Of the read, only the CDR3 DNA is kept; its 45 bases are in frame from base 1. CDR1 and CDR2, looked up from the germline V gene (reference sequence), are DFQATT and SNEGSKA. Sequenced on an Illumina NovaSeq 6000. TCRalpha and TCRbeta cDNA libraries were constructed by 5'RACE with constant-segment primers, with sample barcodes and unique molecular identifiers being introduced. RNA was extracted from every sample with Trizol reagent. The libraries were amplified in two PCR steps, and the second step added a second sample barcode and Illumina TruSeq adapters. Sequencing of libraries was performed on an Illumina NovaSeq with 2 x 150 bp paired-end reads. Per the source publication's procedure: Demultiplexing of reads and collapsing into UMI-guided consensus sequences were performed with migec v1.2.7. Using mixcr v2.1.11, UMI consensuses were aligned to TRA and TRB V and J templates and then assembled into clonotypes. Clonotypes were classified as expanded or contracted when called significant by both edgeR and NoisET, with noise models trained on biological replicates. For edgeR calls, a false discovery rate-adjusted p below 0.01 and a log2 fold-change threshold of 1 were applied. PCA with hierarchical clustering of max-normalized trajectories of the 1000 most abundant clonotypes was used as exploratory dynamics analysis. Separately sequenced CD4+ and CD8+ repertoires were used to assign a CD4 or CD8 phenotype to each responding clone. The public reads were run again by TCRdb, first through fastp at Q25 and then through MiXCR, and only productive beta chains were kept. For every CDR3 protein sequence, its rows merge into one entry that carries the most common genes and DNA. The V and J calls come from TCRdb's annotation, not from the publication. This sample has roughly 200,000 distinct CDR3 sequences in its table, and approximately 16% of those were observed once. The ten largest make up roughly 1.9% of the sample.

This clonotype was counted between two and nine times. Its antigen remains unidentified. Base qualities were left out, and no much larger clone turns up one base away. The receptor chain draws on TRBV20-1 and TRBJ2-1; confidence is insufficient to name the D gene. This clonotype originated in an adult woman who had mild COVID-19 (a few samples of this study predate the infection). The sample titles of this study are shuffled in the database, so cell type and time point are left out; the donor was told from shared clones. The sample comprised PBMCs or a T cell subset sorted from them (not recorded which). At the DNA level, the sequence is TGCAGTGCAAAGACTGGGTATCGGTCCTACAATGAGCAGTTCTTC. It translates to CSAKTGYRSYNEQFF.